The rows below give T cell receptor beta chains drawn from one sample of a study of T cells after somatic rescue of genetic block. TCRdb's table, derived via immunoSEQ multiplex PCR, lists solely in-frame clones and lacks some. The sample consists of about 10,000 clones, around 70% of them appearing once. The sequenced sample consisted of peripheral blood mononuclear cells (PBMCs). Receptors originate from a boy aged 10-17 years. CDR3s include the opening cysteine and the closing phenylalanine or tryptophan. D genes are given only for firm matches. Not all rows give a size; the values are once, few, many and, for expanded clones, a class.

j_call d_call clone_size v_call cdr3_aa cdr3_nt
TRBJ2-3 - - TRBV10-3 CAISAGLHISTDTQYF TGTGCCATCAGTGCGGGACTCCACATTAGCACAGATACGCAGTATTTT
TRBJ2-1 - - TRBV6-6 CASSYSFQGRGNEQFF TGTGCCAGCAGTTACTCGTTCCAGGGAAGGGGAAATGAGCAGTTCTTC
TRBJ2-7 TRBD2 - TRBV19 CASRQPGLAGAPHEQYF TGTGCCAGTAGACAACCGGGACTAGCGGGAGCCCCCCACGAGCAGTACTTC
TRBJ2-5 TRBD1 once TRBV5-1 CASSTRDRVRETQYF TGCGCCAGCAGCACTAGGGACAGGGTAAGGGAGACCCAGTACTTC
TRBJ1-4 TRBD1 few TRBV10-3 CAISERTGWNEKLFF TGTGCCATCAGTGAGCGGACAGGGTGGAATGAAAAACTGTTTTTT
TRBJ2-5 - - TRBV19 CASSIRLYQETQYF TGTGCCAGTAGTATAAGGTTATACCAAGAGACCCAGTACTTC
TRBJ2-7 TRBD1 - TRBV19 CASSARQGINEQYF TGTGCCAGTAGTGCCAGACAGGGGATCAACGAGCAGTACTTC
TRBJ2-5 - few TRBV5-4 CASSLLETQYF TGTGCCAGCAGCTTGTTAGAGACCCAGTACTTC
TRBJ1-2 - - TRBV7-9 CASRHSGEGVYGYTF TGTGCCAGCAGACATAGTGGGGAAGGCGTCTATGGCTACACCTTC
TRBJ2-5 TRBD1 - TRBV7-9 CASSLDRGLREQYF TGTGCCAGCAGCTTAGACAGGGGGCTAAGAGAGCAGTACTTC
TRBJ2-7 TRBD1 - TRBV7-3 CASSLGTAYEQYF TGTGCCAGCAGCTTGGGGACAGCCTACGAGCAGTACTTC
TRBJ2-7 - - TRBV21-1 CATLDLLGQIYEQYF TGTGCCACCTTAGATCTTTTAGGGCAGATCTACGAGCAGTACTTC
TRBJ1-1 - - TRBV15 CATSRGSFLNTEAFF TGTGCCACCAGCAGGGGGAGTTTCCTGAACACTGAAGCTTTCTTT
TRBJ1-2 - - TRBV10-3 CAVRREPHYGYTF TGTGCCGTTCGCAGGGAGCCCCACTATGGCTACACCTTC
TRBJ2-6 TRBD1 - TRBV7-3 CASSLDRAGANVLTF TGTGCCAGCAGCCTCGACAGGGCTGGGGCCAACGTCCTGACTTTC
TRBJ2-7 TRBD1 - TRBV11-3 CASSRWVSGTEAYEQYF TGTGCCAGCAGCCGATGGGTTTCCGGGACAGAGGCATACGAGCAGTACTTC
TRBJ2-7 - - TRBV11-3 CASSLEHNLYEQYF TGTGCCAGCAGCTTAGAACATAACTTATACGAGCAGTACTTC
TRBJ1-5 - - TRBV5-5 CASSLRGDGSNQPQHF TGTGCCAGCAGCTTGCGAGGGGATGGGAGCAATCAGCCCCAGCATTTT
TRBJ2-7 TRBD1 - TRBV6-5 CASSRSGQSTYEQYF TGTGCCAGCAGTCGCTCGGGACAGTCTACCTACGAGCAGTACTTC
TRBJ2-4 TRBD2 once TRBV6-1 CASSVDWGGDIQYF TGTGCCAGCAGTGTAGACTGGGGGGGGGACATTCAGTACTTC
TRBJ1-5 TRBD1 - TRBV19 CASNANRDRFLYSNQPQHF TGTGCCAGTAATGCAAACCGGGACAGGTTCCTCTATAGCAATCAGCCCCAGCATTTT
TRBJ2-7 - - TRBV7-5 CARSSLLGQAQARGEQYF TGTGCCAGAAGCTCTCTACTCGGACAGGCCCAAGCCCGAGGAGAGCAGTACTTC
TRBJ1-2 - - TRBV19 CASSGGRFLYGYTF TGTGCCAGTAGTGGGGGACGGTTCCTCTATGGCTACACCTTC
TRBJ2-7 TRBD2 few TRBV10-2 CASSALAGGTLYEQYF TGCGCCAGCAGCGCACTAGCGGGGGGAACTCTCTACGAGCAGTACTTC
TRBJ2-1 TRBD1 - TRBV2 CAMIKTGGPHNEQFF TGTGCCATGATAAAGACAGGGGGCCCCCACAATGAGCAGTTCTTC
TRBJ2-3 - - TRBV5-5 CASTVPGSGPDTQYF TGTGCCAGCACCGTCCCGGGCTCTGGACCAGATACGCAGTATTTT
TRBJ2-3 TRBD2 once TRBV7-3 CASSMLAGGPTDTQYF TGTGCCAGCAGCATGTTAGCGGGGGGGCCCACAGATACGCAGTATTTT
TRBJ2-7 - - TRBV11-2 CASSFPDSLRLYEQYF TGTGCCAGCAGCTTCCCGGACAGTCTCCGCCTCTACGAGCAGTACTTC
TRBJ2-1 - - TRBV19 CASSIHLEEQFF TGTGCCAGTAGTATCCACTTAGAGGAGCAGTTCTTC
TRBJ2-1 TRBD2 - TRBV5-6 CASSIRTSGSVEQFF TGTGCCAGCAGCATTCGGACTAGCGGGTCGGTCGAGCAGTTCTTC
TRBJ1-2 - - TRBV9 CASSVEVGYYGYTF TGTGCCAGCAGCGTAGAGGTCGGCTACTATGGCTACACCTTC
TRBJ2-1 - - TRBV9 CASSSPMDGDHEQFF TGTGCCAGCAGCTCACCTATGGATGGGGACCATGAGCAGTTCTTC
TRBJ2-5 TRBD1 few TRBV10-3 CAISDSDRGEETQYF TGTGCCATCAGTGATTCGGACAGGGGGGAAGAGACCCAGTACTTC
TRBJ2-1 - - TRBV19 CASSLTRLLHEQFF TGTGCCAGTAGTCTGACCCGCCTCCTCCATGAGCAGTTCTTC
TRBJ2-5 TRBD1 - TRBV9 CASSVANRGRETQYF TGTGCCAGCAGCGTAGCTAACAGGGGTAGAGAGACCCAGTACTTC
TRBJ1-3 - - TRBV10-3 CAIARPSSSGNTIYF TGTGCCATCGCCCGCCCTAGTAGCTCTGGAAACACCATATATTTT
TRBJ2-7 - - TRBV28 CASSLDRTVNYYEQYF TGTGCCAGCAGTTTAGACCGGACAGTGAATTACTACGAGCAGTACTTC
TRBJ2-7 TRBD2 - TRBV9 CASSVGGGGSYEQYF TGTGCCAGCAGCGTAGGCGGGGGGGGCTCCTACGAGCAGTACTTC
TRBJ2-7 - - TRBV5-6 CASSLASSYEQYF TGTGCCAGCAGCTTGGCATCCTCCTACGAGCAGTACTTC
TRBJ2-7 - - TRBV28 CASSIEGQTMGSYEQYF TGTGCCAGCAGTATAGAGGGACAAACTATGGGGTCCTACGAGCAGTACTTC
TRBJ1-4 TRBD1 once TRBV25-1 CASSEGTGGANINEKLFF TGTGCCAGCAGTGAGGGGACAGGGGGCGCAAATATTAATGAAAAACTGTTTTTT
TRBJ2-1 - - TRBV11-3 CASSLRGSYNEQFF TGTGCCAGCAGCTTGCGGGGTTCCTACAATGAGCAGTTCTTC
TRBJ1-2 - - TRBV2 CASSLRHLYGYTF TGTGCCAGCAGTTTAAGACACCTCTATGGCTACACCTTC
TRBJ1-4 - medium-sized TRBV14 CASSQDSGSEKLFF TGTGCCAGCAGCCAAGATAGTGGTAGTGAAAAACTGTTTTTT
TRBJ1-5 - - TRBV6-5 CASSYFGGKDQPQHF TGTGCCAGCAGTTACTTTGGGGGGAAGGATCAGCCCCAGCATTTT
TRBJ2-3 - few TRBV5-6 CASSFVAGRTDTQYF TGTGCCAGCAGCTTTGTCGCGGGAAGGACAGATACGCAGTATTTT